This T cell receptor beta chain was recovered during a study of long-term antiretroviral therapy in people with HIV. The V gene end was trimmed by 6 bases and the J gene end by 1 base; junction bases not matched to a gene: 4. Germline V gives CDR1 LNHDA, CDR2 SQIVND (reference sequence). The CDR3 length is 15 residues. Findings of the study overall: Diversity remained lower than transplant donor controls, even though it increased after ART.

Sequencing used immunoSEQ v3.0 at survey level. The method was immunoSEQ multiplex PCR; TCRdb's version includes in-frame clones alone and lacks a portion of them. The table lists 25,000 to 30,000 clones, around 90% of them singletons. Turning to this clone: Its antigen is not identified.

V and J are TRBV19 and TRBJ2-1, with 9 bases lining up with TRBD2. The sequence was collected from a woman under 30 with HIV. Sequencing was performed on unsorted PBMCs, taken 1.8 years after starting antiretroviral therapy. DNA of the CDR3: TGTGCCAGTAGGAAGACTAGCGGTTCCTACAATGAGCAGTTCTTC. Amino acid sequence: CASRKTSGSYNEQFF.